This entry concerns a single T cell receptor beta chain. Its target is unknown. This entry belongs to a study of cytomegalovirus exposure and HLA in healthy donors. Overall study results and limits: For most TCR beta V segments, an earlier analysis put the productive rate at about 90% or about 30% of the time. There were approximately 150 TCR beta chains listed as cytomegalovirus-associated.

V dropped 4 bases and J dropped 5; count of bases not matched to a gene: 10. Germline CDR1 SGHRS, CDR2 YFSETQ. The length of the CDR3 is 15 residues. The PCR contained 60 Vbeta and 13 Jbeta primers. The table came from immunoSEQ multiplex PCR; TCRdb's copy has only in-frame clones and leaves some out. The repertoire consists of some 91,000 clones, with about 80% occurring once and the leading ten covering roughly 7%. The sample comprised PBMCs. This clonotype originated in a man aged 35-49 years in good health and CMV-seropositive. V usage is TRBV5-1 and J usage is TRBJ2-7, with 9 bases identical to TRBD1. CDR3 loop: CASSLPGQGRNEQYF. The CDR3 DNA reads as TGCGCCAGCAGCCTACCGGGACAGGGCCGGAACGAGCAGTACTTC.